This TCR beta chain was sequenced during a study of monozygotic twins with inflammatory bowel disease. General study points: No one strong IBD-associated signal or clonotype was supported.

Researchers put TCRalpha and TCRbeta cDNA through two nested PCRs lasting approximately 16 and 10 cycles. TCRdb reanalyzed the 5' RACE reads, giving one entry per CDR3 protein sequence and no DNA. This table holds about 170,000 distinct CDR3 sequences. This CDR3 contains 12 residues. CDR1 is MNHEY, CDR2 SVGAGI, per germline. Remarks on this clonotype: The antigen remains unidentified.

The chain employs TRBV6-5 and TRBJ2-1; the TCRdb call, TRBD1, lacks DNA for checking. The TCR originated in a human donor with ulcerative colitis or Crohn's disease, or a healthy co-twin of an affected twin (not recorded which). The sample consisted of blood. The chain's CDR3 is CASSRDRDEQFF.